This section outlines one T cell receptor (beta chain) sequence together with its context. This sample is drawn from a study of control samples from healthy donors and cancer patients. Generated by immunoSEQ multiplex PCR, the TCRdb table keeps only in-frame clones and is missing some. The sample includes about 88,000 clones, just over 90% of them seen just once. The TCR originated in a man aged 18 to 30 in good health. Sequenced input: blood.

The CDR3 region is CASSYEGDTEAFF. The DNA of the CDR3 is TGTGCCAGCAGTTACGAGGGAGATACTGAAGCTTTCTTT. This chain links TRBV6-5 with TRBJ1-1; unclear D gene. Trimming shortened V by 2 bases and J by 5 bases, and 9 bases separated the two germline ends. Germline CDR1 and CDR2: MNHEY and SVGAGI. The CDR3 loop spans 13 amino acids.